These 7 T cell receptor beta chains originate from one sample sequenced in a study of cytomegalovirus exposure and HLA in healthy donors. The study ran its PCR with 60 Vbeta and 13 Jbeta primers. Generated by immunoSEQ multiplex PCR, the TCRdb table keeps only in-frame clones and is missing some. The data contain about 100,000 clones, about 79% of them singletons. The sample was PBMCs. The source is a female donor in good health and CMV-seropositive.

V and J are TRBV6-6 and TRBJ1-6; 8 bases line up with TRBD1. The CDR3 extends over 16 amino acids. Germline CDR1 MNHNY, CDR2 SVGAGI (reference sequence). V shed 5 bases and J 7 bases; nucleotides not matched to a gene: 10. The DNA of the CDR3 is TGTGCCAGCAGTCTTACAGGAGACAGGGGAAATTCACCCCTCCACTTT. Amino acids: CASSLTGDRGNSPLHF.

The chain uses TRBV13 and TRBJ1-4; the match to TRBD1 covers 8 bases. V dropped 4 bases and J dropped 5; count of bases not matched to a gene: 6. Germline CDR1 is PRHDT and CDR2 is FYEKMQ (reference sequence). The CDR3 is 15 amino acids. DNA for the CDR3: TGTGCCAGCAGCTCCTCAGGGGGCGTGAATGAAAAACTGTTTTTT. It translates to CASSSSGGVNEKLFF.

The V gene is TRBV30, the J gene TRBJ2-5; a possible D gene is TRBD2 (5 bases). Germline CDR1 GTSNPN, CDR2 SVGIG (reference sequence). V was pared by 0 bases and J by 1 base, with 12 bases between. This CDR3 is built from 15 residues. The CDR3 reads CAWSVLGSSQETQYF. The CDR3 nucleotides read TGTGCCTGGAGTGTACTAGGCAGTTCCCAAGAGACCCAGTACTTC.

The chain is built from TRBV6-6 and TRBJ1-2; D is uncertain. This CDR3 has 15 residues. Looked up from germline, CDR1 is MNHNY and CDR2 is SVGAGI (reference sequence). V lost 2 bases, J lost 2 bases, and 12 bases lay in between. For the CDR3, the DNA is TGTGCCAGCAGTTACGGGCGAGGGAGCAACTATGGCTACACCTTC. This encodes CASSYGRGSNYGYTF.

The J gene is TRBJ1-2, the V gene TRBV9, with D unclear. Germline V gene lookup returns CDR1 SGDLS and CDR2 YYNGEE. Trimming removed 0 bases from V and 2 bases from J, with 5 bases in between. The CDR3 runs to 13 residues. This chain's CDR3 is CASSVGANYGYTF. The CDR3, as DNA: TGTGCCAGCAGCGTAGGGGCCAACTATGGCTACACCTTC.

The genes are TRBV19 and TRBJ2-4; 7 nucleotides agree with TRBD1. Germline CDR1 is LNHDA and CDR2 is SQIVND (reference sequence). The CDR3 consists of 14 residues. V trimming: 0 bases; J trimming: 12 bases; junction bases outside the gene matches: 8. The CDR3 spells CASSIDRDSYSQYF. The CDR3 DNA reads as TGTGCCAGTAGTATAGATCGGGACAGTTACAGTCAGTACTTC.

This clone showed up just once. V and J are TRBV7-8 and TRBJ1-1; 8 positions agree with TRBD1. J gave up 4 bases and V 3 bases, and 1 base lay outside the gene matches. CDR3 length equals 13 residues. CDR1 is SGHVS and CDR2 is FQNEAQ in the germline V gene. CDR3 sequence: CASSLDRVTEAFF. The CDR3 nucleotides read TGTGCCAGCAGCTTGGACAGGGTCACTGAAGCTTTCTTT.